This T cell receptor beta chain appears in the sequencing data of a study of blood T cell repertoires in COVID-19. Looking at the study overall: Specimens from acute and convalescent COVID-19 originated in the United States, Italy and Spain. T cells, B-cell-depleted T cells, or PBMCs provided the cDNA or gDNA that served as material.

The germline V gene has CDR1 MDHEN and CDR2 SYDVKM. This CDR3 region has 14 residues. The V and J ends lost 5 bases and 7 bases, in that order; junction bases with no gene match: 7. Repertoires were generated with immunoSEQ multiplex PCR, while TCRdb's copy carries only in-frame clones and drops some. The data contain around 190,000 clones, roughly 87% of them singletons. The sample consisted of PBMCs or T cells enriched from blood (not recorded which). The TCR originated in a man between 18 and 29 years old with acute COVID-19. The V call is TRBV28, the J call TRBJ2-2; 7 bases are a match to TRBD1. The CDR3 region is CASSQQGSGGELFF. CDR3 sequence (DNA): TGTGCCAGCAGTCAACAGGGGTCAGGCGGGGAGCTGTTTTTT.